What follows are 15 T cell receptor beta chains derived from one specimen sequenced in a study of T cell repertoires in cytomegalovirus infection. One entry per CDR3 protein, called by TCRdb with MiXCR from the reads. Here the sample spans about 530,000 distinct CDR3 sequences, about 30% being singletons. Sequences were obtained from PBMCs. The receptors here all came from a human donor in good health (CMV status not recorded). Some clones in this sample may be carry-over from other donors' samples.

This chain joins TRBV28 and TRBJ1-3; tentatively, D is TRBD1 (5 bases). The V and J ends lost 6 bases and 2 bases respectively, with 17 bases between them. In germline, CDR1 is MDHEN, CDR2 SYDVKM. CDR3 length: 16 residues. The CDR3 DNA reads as TGTGCCAGCAGCCCATATGGTTGGGACGCTGGAAACACCATATATTTT. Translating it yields CASSPYGWDAGNTIYF.

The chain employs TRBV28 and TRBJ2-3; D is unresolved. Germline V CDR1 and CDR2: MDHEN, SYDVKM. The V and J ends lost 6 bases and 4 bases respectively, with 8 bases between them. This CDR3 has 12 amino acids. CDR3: CASRVSADTQYF. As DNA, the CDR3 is TGTGCCAGCAGGGTCTCCGCAGATACGCAGTATTTT.

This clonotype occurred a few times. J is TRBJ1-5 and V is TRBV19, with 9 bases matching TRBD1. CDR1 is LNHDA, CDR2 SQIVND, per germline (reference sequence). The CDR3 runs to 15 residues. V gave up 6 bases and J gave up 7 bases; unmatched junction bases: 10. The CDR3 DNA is TGTGCCAGTAGAACCGGGACAGGGTCTCTCCAGCCCCAGCATTTT. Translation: CASRTGTGSLQPQHF.

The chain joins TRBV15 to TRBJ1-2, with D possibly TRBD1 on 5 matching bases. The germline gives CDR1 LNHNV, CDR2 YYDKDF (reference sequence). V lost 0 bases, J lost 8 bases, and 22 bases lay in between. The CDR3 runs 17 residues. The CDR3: CATSRDLGSTGVEGYTF. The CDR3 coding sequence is TGTGCCACCAGCAGAGATTTAGGGTCGACGGGGGTCGAGGGCTACACCTTC.

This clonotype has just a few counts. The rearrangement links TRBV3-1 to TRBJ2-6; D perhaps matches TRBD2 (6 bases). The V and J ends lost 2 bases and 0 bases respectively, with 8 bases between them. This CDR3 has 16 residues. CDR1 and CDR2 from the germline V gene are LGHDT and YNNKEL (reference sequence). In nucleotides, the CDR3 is TGTGCCAGCAGCCAAATGGGGGGCTCTGGGGCCAACGTCCTGACTTTC. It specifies CASSQMGGSGANVLTF.

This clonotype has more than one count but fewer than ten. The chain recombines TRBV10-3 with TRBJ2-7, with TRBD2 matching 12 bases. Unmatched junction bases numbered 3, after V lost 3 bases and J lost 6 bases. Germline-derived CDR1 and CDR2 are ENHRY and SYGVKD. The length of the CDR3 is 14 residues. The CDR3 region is CAISEPGLAGEQYF. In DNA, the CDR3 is TGTGCCATCAGTGAACCGGGACTAGCGGGCGAGCAGTACTTC.

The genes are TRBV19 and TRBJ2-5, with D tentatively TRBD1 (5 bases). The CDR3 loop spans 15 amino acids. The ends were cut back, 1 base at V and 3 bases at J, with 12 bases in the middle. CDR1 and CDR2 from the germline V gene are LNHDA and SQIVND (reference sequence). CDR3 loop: CASSIGRGDKETQYF. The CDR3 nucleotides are TGTGCCAGTAGTATAGGTAGGGGTGACAAAGAGACCCAGTACTTC.

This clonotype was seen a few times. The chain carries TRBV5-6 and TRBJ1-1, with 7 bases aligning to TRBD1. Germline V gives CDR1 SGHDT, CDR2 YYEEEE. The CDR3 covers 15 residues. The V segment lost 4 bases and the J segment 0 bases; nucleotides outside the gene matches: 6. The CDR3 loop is CASSAMGQLNTEAFF. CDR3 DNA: TGTGCCAGCAGCGCGATGGGACAGTTGAACACTGAAGCTTTCTTT.

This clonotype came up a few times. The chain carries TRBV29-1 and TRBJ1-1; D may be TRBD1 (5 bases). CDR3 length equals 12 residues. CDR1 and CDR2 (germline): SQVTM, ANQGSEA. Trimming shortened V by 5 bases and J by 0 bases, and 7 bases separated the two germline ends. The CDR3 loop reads CSVRGVNTEAFF. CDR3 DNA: TGCAGCGTTCGGGGGGTGAACACTGAAGCTTTCTTT.

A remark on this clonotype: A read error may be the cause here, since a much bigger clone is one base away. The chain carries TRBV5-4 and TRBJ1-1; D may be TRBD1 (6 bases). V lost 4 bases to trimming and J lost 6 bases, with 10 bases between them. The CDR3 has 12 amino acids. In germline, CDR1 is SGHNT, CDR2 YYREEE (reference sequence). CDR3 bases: TGTGCCAGCAGCCCCGGGACATCTGAAGCTTTCTTT. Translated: CASSPGTSEAFF. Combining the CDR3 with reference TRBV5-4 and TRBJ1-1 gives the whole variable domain ETGVTQSPTHLIKTRGQQVTLRCSSQSGHNTVSWYQQALGQGPQFIFQYYREEENGRGNFPPRFSGLQFPNYSSELNVNALELDDSALYLCASSPGTSEAFFGQGTRLTVV.

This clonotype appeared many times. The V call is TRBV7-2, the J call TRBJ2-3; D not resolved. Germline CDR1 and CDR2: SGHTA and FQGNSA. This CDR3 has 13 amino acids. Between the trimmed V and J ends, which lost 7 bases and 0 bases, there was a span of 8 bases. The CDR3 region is CASTSPSTDTQYF. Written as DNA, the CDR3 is TGTGCCAGCACGTCTCCAAGCACAGATACGCAGTATTTT.

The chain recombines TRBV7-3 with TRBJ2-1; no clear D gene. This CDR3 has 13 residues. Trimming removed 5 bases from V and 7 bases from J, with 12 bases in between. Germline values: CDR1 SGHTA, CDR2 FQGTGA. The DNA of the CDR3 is TGTGCCAGCAGCCTTACGGTCTTGAATGAGCAGTTCTTC. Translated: CASSLTVLNEQFF.

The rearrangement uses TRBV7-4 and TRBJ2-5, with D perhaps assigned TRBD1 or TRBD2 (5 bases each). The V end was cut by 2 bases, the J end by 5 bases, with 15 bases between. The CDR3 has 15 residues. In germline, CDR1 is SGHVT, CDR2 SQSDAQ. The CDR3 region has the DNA TGTGCCAGCAGCTTAATGACGGGACCGTTGGAGACCCAGTACTTC. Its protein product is CASSLMTGPLETQYF.

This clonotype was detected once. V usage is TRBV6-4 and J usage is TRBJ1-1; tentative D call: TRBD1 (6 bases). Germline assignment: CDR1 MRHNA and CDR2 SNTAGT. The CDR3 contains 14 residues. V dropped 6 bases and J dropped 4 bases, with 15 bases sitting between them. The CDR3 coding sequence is TGTGCCAGCAGCTTCGATCGACAGGCCACTGAAGCTTTCTTT. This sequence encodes CASSFDRQATEAFF.

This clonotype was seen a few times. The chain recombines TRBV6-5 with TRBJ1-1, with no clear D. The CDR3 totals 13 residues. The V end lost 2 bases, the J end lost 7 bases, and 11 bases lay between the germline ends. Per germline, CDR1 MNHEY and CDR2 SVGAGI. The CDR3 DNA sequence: TGTGCCAGCAGTTACAGTCAGCAGCTTGAAGCTTTCTTT. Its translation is CASSYSQQLEAFF.